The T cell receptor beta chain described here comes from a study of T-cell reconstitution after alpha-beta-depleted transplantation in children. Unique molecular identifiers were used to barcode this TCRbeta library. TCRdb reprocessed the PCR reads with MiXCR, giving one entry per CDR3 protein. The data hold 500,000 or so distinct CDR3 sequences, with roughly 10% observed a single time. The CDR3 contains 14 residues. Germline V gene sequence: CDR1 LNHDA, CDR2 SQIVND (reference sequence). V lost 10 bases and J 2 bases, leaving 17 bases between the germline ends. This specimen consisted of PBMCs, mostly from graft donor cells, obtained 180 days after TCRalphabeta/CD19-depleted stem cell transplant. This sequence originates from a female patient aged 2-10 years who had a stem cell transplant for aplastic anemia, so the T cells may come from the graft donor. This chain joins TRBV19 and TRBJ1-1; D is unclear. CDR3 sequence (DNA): TGTGCCACTGTTCGTGGACGTTCCAACACTGAAGCTTTCTTT. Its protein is CATVRGRSNTEAFF.